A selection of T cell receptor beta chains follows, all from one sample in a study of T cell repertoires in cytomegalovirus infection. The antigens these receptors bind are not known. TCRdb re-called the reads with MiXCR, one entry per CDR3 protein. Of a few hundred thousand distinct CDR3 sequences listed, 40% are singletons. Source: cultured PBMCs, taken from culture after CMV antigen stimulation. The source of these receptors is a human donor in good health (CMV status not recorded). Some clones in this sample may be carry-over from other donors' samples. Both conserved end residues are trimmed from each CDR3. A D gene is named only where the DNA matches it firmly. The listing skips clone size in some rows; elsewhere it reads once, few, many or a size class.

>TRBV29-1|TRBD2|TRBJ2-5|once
SVALAGETQY
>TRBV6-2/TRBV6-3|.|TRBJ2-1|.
ASRHSGTHNEQF
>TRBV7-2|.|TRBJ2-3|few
ASSLMASTDTQY
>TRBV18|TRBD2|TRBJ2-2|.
ASSPPAGGIFTGELF
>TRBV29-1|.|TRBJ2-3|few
SVGSSGADTQY
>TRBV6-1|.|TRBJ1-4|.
ASSPRGRPGEKLF
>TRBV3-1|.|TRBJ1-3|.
ASSPAGLVNTIY
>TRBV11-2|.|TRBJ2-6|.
ASSFANPGSGANVLT
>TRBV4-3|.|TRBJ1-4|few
ASSLPSEKLF
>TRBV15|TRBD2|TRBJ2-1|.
ATSRIEAGGSNEQF
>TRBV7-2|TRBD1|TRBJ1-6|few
ASSGQPNSPLH
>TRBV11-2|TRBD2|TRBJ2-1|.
ASSLRTSGINTGEQF
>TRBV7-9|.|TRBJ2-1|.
ASSHDNLVGYYNEQF
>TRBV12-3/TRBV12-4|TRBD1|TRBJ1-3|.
ASSPRGQGDTIY
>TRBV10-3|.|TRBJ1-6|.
AISDETPNSPLH
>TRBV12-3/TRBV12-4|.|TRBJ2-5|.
ASSFPGLLQETQY